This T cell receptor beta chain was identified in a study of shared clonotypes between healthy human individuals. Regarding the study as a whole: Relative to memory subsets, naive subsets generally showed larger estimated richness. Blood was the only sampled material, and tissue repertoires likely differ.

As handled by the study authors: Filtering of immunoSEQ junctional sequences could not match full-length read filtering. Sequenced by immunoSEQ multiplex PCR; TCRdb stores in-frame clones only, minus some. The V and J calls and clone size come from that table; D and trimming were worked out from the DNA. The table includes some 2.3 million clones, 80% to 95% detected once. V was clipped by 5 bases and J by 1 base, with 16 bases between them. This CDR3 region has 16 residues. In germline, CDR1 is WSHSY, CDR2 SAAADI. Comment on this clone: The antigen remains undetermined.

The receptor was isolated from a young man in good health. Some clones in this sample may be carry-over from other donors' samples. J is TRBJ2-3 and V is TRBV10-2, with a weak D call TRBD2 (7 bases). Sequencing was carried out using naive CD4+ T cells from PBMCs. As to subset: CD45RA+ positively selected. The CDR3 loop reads CASSRRGAVGTDTQYF. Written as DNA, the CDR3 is TGCGCCAGCAGTCGTCGGGGGGCGGTGGGCACAGATACGCAGTATTTT.